This T cell receptor beta chain was sequenced in a study of human T cells and chemical hapten exposure. Study as a whole: There were weekly diphenylcyclopropenone doses to the scalp for patients throughout the approximately 24-week study.

Via MiXCR, TCRdb re-called the RACE reads, giving one row per CDR3 protein. Among over 300,000 distinct CDR3 sequences listed, roughly 4.6% were seen once. Study-wide points: Controls formed significantly fewer large CDR3 similarity clusters than expanded TCRs did. Those TCRs sitting above 1 in 1000 frequency stayed the same with DPC sensitization.

This clonotype was counted at least ten times. Antigen unknown. This sample's time point: pre-sensitization, week 0. Documented treatment: therapeutic diphenylcyclopropenone sensitization with weekly scalp DPC. This clonotype was sampled from a woman in her 50s with alopecia areata. Some clones in this sample may be carry-over from other donors' samples. The sample consisted of whole blood, taken in connection with sensitization to the hapten diphenylcyclopropenone (DPC).

The CDR3 sequence: CASSLAGYTGELFF. DNA for the CDR3: TGTGCCAGCAGCTTAGCAGGGTACACCGGGGAGCTGTTTTTT. The V call is TRBV7-8, the J call TRBJ2-2; no reliable D call. The CDR3 has 14 residues. Trimming took 0 bases from V and 3 from J, leaving 5 bases between them. The V gene's germline CDR1 is SGHVS and CDR2 FQNEAQ.